These 16 T cell receptor beta chains share one sample of origin, sequenced in a study of T cell changes during pregnancy in multiple sclerosis. Measured with immunoSEQ multiplex PCR; TCRdb has only the in-frame clones, and not every one. The profile shows 35,000 to 50,000 clones, 87% of them singletons. The specimen was CD4+ T cells from peripheral blood mononuclear cells, collected after pregnancy. The origin of the receptors is a female donor with multiple sclerosis, enrolled in a pregnancy study.

This sequence joins TRBV28 and TRBJ1-1; 10 nucleotides agree with TRBD1. The CDR3 loop spans 15 amino acids. Per the germline V gene, CDR1 is MDHEN and CDR2 is SYDVKM. V lost 3 bases, J lost 6 bases, and 7 bases stayed unmatched. CDR3 residues: CASSFSRQGASEAFF. The CDR3 DNA follows: TGTGCCAGCAGTTTCTCCCGACAGGGGGCATCTGAAGCTTTCTTT.

This clone is judged medium-sized. The chain joins TRBV2 to TRBJ2-3; D may be TRBD2 (6 bases). From germline, CDR1 is SNHLY and CDR2 FYNNEI. The V and J ends lost 8 bases and 7 bases respectively, with 7 bases between them. The CDR3 totals 10 residues. CDR3 loop: CASGGNTQYF. CDR3 bases: TGTGCCAGCGGGGGGAATACGCAGTATTTT.

V gene TRBV6-5 combines with J gene TRBJ1-2; 7 positions match TRBD1. Germline-derived CDR1 and CDR2 are MNHEY and SVGAGI. This CDR3 spans 13 amino acids. The trim removed 6 bases at V and 3 bases at J, leaving 4 bases unmatched. The CDR3 DNA reads TGTGCCAGCAGGACCGACAGGGACTATGGCTACACCTTC. Amino acids: CASRTDRDYGYTF.

V is TRBV5-1 and J is TRBJ2-1; TRBD1 matches 9 bases. CDR1 and CDR2 from the germline V gene are SGHRS and YFSETQ. V shed 3 bases and J 4 bases; nucleotides not matched to a gene: 8. The CDR3 runs 16 residues. The CDR3 region is CASSSQGAPTYNEQFF. CDR3 coding DNA: TGCGCCAGCAGCTCACAGGGGGCGCCCACATACAATGAGCAGTTCTTC.

The chain recombines TRBV30 with TRBJ1-2; D unclear. Trimming cost V 0 bases and J 4 bases, with 15 bases left between them. CDR3 length equals 15 residues. Germline assignment: CDR1 GTSNPN and CDR2 SVGIG (reference sequence). CDR3 DNA sequence: TGTGCCTGGAGTGTGCAGGCGATGTACTCCTATGGCTACACCTTC. Its protein is CAWSVQAMYSYGYTF.

In DNA, the CDR3 is TGTGCCAGCAGTTTAGCTAGCGGGGGGACCAATGAGCAGTTCTTC. Translating it yields CASSLASGGTNEQFF. The rearrangement uses TRBV27 and TRBJ2-1; 11 bases fit TRBD2. Losses at the gene ends were 2 bases for V and 6 bases for J; bases not matched to a gene: 3. The CDR3 is 15 amino acids. CDR1 is MNHEY and CDR2 is SMNVEV in the germline V gene (reference sequence).

Notes on this clone: This specimen includes other DNA sequences encoding the same CDR3. V and J are TRBV29-1 and TRBJ1-1; 9 bases line up with TRBD1. The CDR3 sequence is 13 residues long. Germline V gene lookup returns CDR1 SQVTM and CDR2 ANQGSEA. The V gene end was trimmed by 6 bases and the J gene end by 0 bases; junction bases not matched to a gene: 2. Here the CDR3 DNA reads TGCAGCGTCGGGACAGGGATGAACACTGAAGCTTTCTTT. It is translated as CSVGTGMNTEAFF.

This chain links TRBV7-8 with TRBJ1-4, with D possibly TRBD1 on 6 matching bases. Deletions cut 5 bases from V and 8 bases from J, with 18 bases between. CDR1 and CDR2 (germline): SGHVS, FQNEAQ. The CDR3 loop spans 15 amino acids. CDR3 DNA: TGTGCCAGCAGCCTAGGGGGGGGGAGATACGAAAAACTGTTTTTT. Amino acids: CASSLGGGRYEKLFF.

V usage is TRBV7-2 and J usage is TRBJ1-2; D call uncertain. The CDR3 sequence is 13 residues long. V was pared by 2 bases and J by 6 bases, with 10 bases between. The germline gives CDR1 SGHTA, CDR2 FQGNSA. The CDR3 DNA reads as TGTGCCAGCAGCTTACAGGCCTGGAATGGCTACACCTTC. This codes for CASSLQAWNGYTF.

V usage is TRBV27 and J usage is TRBJ2-5, with a weak D call TRBD2 (6 bases). The germline V and J ends were trimmed by 6 bases and 3 bases, with 11 bases remaining between them. This CDR3 region has 13 residues. Germline V gene lookup returns CDR1 MNHEY and CDR2 SMNVEV (reference sequence). Here the CDR3 DNA reads TGTGCCAGCAGGAGGAGGGTTGAAGAGACCCAGTACTTC. Its translation: CASRRRVEETQYF.

The chain couples TRBV28 to TRBJ2-7; D possibly corresponds to TRBD2 (5 bases). This CDR3 comprises 13 residues. V lost 6 bases and J 2 bases, leaving 11 bases between the germline ends. Germline V lookup: CDR1 MDHEN, CDR2 SYDVKM. The CDR3 reads CASRRALTYEQYF. CDR3 nucleotide sequence: TGTGCCAGCAGGAGGGCCTTGACCTACGAGCAGTACTTC.

The chain combines TRBV7-8 with TRBJ1-1; a possible D gene is TRBD1 (5 bases). CDR1 is SGHVS, CDR2 FQNEAQ, per germline. With 0 bases removed from V and 1 base from J, the gap between germline ends came to 15 bases. The CDR3 consists of 17 residues. The CDR3 DNA follows: TGTGCCAGCAGCTTAGCGATAGGGCAGGGCGGGAACACTGAAGCTTTCTTT. It yields the protein CASSLAIGQGGNTEAFF.

V is TRBV4-2 and J is TRBJ2-1; the D is unclear. The CDR3 consists of 13 residues. Germline CDR1 and CDR2: LGHNA and YNFKEQ. V lost 3 bases to trimming and J lost 7 bases, with 10 bases between them. CDR3 DNA: TGTGCCAGCAGCCAGGCGGAGACGAATGAGCAGTTCTTC. It translates to CASSQAETNEQFF.

The J gene is TRBJ2-7, the V gene TRBV7-3, with a weak D call TRBD2 (5 bases). The CDR3 is made up of 14 amino acids. V was clipped by 5 bases and J by 5 bases, with 16 bases between them. Germline loops: CDR1 SGHTA, CDR2 FQGTGA. The CDR3 spells CASSPEGWYDEQYF. DNA of the CDR3: TGTGCCAGCAGCCCCGAGGGATGGTATGACGAGCAGTACTTC.

The sample holds a few counts of this clone. The rearrangement uses TRBV10-1 and TRBJ1-1; maybe TRBD1 (6 bases). The CDR3 is 15 residues long. Trimming removed 4 bases at V and 1 base at J, with 13 bases between. Per germline, CDR1 WNHNN and CDR2 SYGVQD (reference sequence). This chain's CDR3 is CASSAQGRPNTEAFF. The CDR3 DNA reads as TGCGCCAGCAGTGCACAGGGAAGACCGAACACTGAAGCTTTCTTT.

The rearrangement links TRBV5-4 to TRBJ2-1; TRBD2 aligns across 11 bases. The CDR3 has 19 amino acids. J was trimmed by 5 bases and V by 4 bases; bases with no gene match: 17. CDR1 is SGHNT and CDR2 is YYREEE in the germline V gene (reference sequence). The CDR3: CASSQKRLAGGRINNEQFF. CDR3 bases: TGTGCCAGCAGCCAAAAGCGGCTAGCGGGGGGCAGGATAAACAATGAGCAGTTCTTC. Full variable domain (remainder filled in from reference TRBV5-4 and TRBJ2-1): ETGVTQSPTHLIKTRGQQVTLRCSSQSGHNTVSWYQQALGQGPQFIFQYYREEENGRGNFPPRFSGLQFPNYSSELNVNALELDDSALYLCASSQKRLAGGRINNEQFFGPGTRLTVL.